Presented here are 19 T cell receptor beta chains from one specimen sequenced in a study of blood T cell repertoires in COVID-19. Assay used: immunoSEQ multiplex PCR; TCRdb lists only in-frame clones, some missing. The sample consists of 200,000 to 300,000 clones, just under 85% of them appearing once. Specimen: peripheral blood. These receptors all stem from a woman aged 80 or older with acute or convalescent COVID-19.

The chain joins TRBV19 to TRBJ1-1, with D possibly matching TRBD1 (5 bases). Between the trimmed V and J ends, which lost 6 bases and 1 base, there was a span of 12 bases. Germline V lookup: CDR1 LNHDA, CDR2 SQIVND (reference sequence). This CDR3 contains 14 residues. Here the CDR3 reads CASSRGVGNTEAFF. In DNA form, the CDR3 reads TGTGCCAGTAGCCGGGGGGTTGGGAACACTGAAGCTTTCTTT. The full variable domain, completed using reference TRBV19 and TRBJ1-1, is DGGITQSPKYLFRKEGQNVTLSCEQNLNHDAMYWYRQDPGQGLRLIYYSQIVNDFQKGDIAEGYSVSREKKESFPLTVTSAQKNPTAFYLCASSRGVGNTEAFFGQGTRLTVV.

The chain combines TRBV7-9 with TRBJ1-3, with a tentative D call TRBD1 (5 bases). Germline CDR1 and CDR2: SEHNR and FQNEAQ (reference sequence). The CDR3 sequence is 15 residues long. V shed 5 bases and J shed 1 base, with 12 bases lying between them. This CDR3 is CASSLPGGSGNTIYF. The CDR3 nucleotides are TGTGCCAGCAGCCTTCCGGGGGGATCTGGAAACACCATATATTTT.

The chain is built from TRBV6-1 and TRBJ1-1; 7 bases map to TRBD1. Germline-derived CDR1 and CDR2 are MNHNS and SASEGT. Trimming removed 4 bases from V and 2 bases from J; junction bases left unmatched: 7. The CDR3 is made up of 15 amino acids. CDR3 coding DNA: TGTGCCAGCAGTGCCCGGGACAGCCAAAACACTGAAGCTTTCTTT. Translated: CASSARDSQNTEAFF.

J is TRBJ1-5 and V is TRBV5-6; 10 bases agree with TRBD1. The CDR3 has 14 residues. Germline V gene data show CDR1 as SGHDT and CDR2 as YYEEEE. V lost 4 bases and J lost 4; bases outside the gene matches: 2. The CDR3 loop is CASSQDRGNQPQHF. For the CDR3, the DNA is TGTGCCAGCAGCCAGGACAGGGGGAATCAGCCCCAGCATTTT. The full variable domain, rest sourced from reference TRBV5-6 and TRBJ1-5, is DAGVTQSPTHLIKTRGQQVTLRCSPKSGHDTVSWYQQALGQGPQFIFQYYEEEERQRGNFPDRFSGHQFPNYSSELNVNALLLGDSALYLCASSQDRGNQPQHFGDGTRLSIL.

The chain carries TRBV5-1 and TRBJ2-5, with TRBD2 matching 9 bases. The CDR3 contains 14 residues. V lost 3 bases to trimming and J lost 5 bases; unmatched junction nucleotides: 5. Germline V gives CDR1 SGHRS, CDR2 YFSETQ. Here the CDR3 reads CASSSSGEWETQYF. The CDR3 nucleotides are TGCGCCAGCAGCTCTAGCGGGGAGTGGGAGACCCAGTACTTC.

The chain joins TRBV19 to TRBJ1-1; the D is unclear. V was trimmed by 11 bases and J by 0 bases, leaving 7 bases between them. The germline CDR1 and CDR2 sequences are LNHDA and SQIVND (reference sequence). This CDR3 has 11 residues. Here the CDR3 reads CASNLNTEAFF. The CDR3 region has the DNA TGTGCCTCCAATTTGAACACTGAAGCTTTCTTT. The full variable domain, rest sourced from reference TRBV19 and TRBJ1-1, is DGGITQSPKYLFRKEGQNVTLSCEQNLNHDAMYWYRQDPGQGLRLIYYSQIVNDFQKGDIAEGYSVSREKKESFPLTVTSAQKNPTAFYLCASNLNTEAFFGQGTRLTVV.

J is TRBJ2-1 and V is TRBV5-1; 13 nucleotides align to TRBD2. V was pared by 2 bases and J by 0 bases, with 11 bases of the junction left unmatched. The germline V gene has CDR1 SGHRS and CDR2 YFSETQ. This CDR3 has 20 amino acids. The CDR3 here is CASSFRGTSGIINSYNEQFF. The CDR3 nucleotides are TGCGCCAGCAGCTTCCGGGGGACTAGCGGGATCATTAACTCCTACAATGAGCAGTTCTTC.

V and J are TRBV27 and TRBJ1-1; TRBD1 might be the D (5 bases). CDR3 size: 14 residues. V lost 5 bases to trimming and J lost 4 bases, with 14 bases between them. CDR1 and CDR2 (germline): MNHEY, SMNVEV (reference sequence). CDR3 bases: TGTGCCAGCAGTACCTGGGGCCGTGTCACTGAAGCTTTCTTT. The encoded protein is CASSTWGRVTEAFF.

The CDR3 DNA reads TGTGCCAGCAGCCTGGGGAGCAACTATGGCTACACCTTC. This translates into CASSLGSNYGYTF. The V gene is TRBV11-2, the J gene TRBJ1-2; D gene ambiguous. Germline CDR1 reads SGHAT; CDR2 reads FQNNGV. This CDR3 comprises 13 residues. V was shortened by 5 bases and J by 2 bases, with 9 bases between the two germline ends.

CDR3 sequence reads: CASSPYRDRGHEQYF. CDR3 nucleotide sequence: TGTGCCAGCAGCCCATACCGGGACAGGGGGCACGAGCAGTACTTC. The chain has TRBV6-2 or TRBV6-3 and TRBJ2-7; 12 bases match TRBD1. Per germline, CDR1 MNHEY and CDR2 SVGEGT. This CDR3 spans 15 amino acids. The V and J ends lost 6 bases and 5 bases, in that order; junction bases with no gene match: 8.

The V call is TRBV23-1, the J call TRBJ1-4; tentatively, D is TRBD1 (6 bases). TRBV23-1 falls under the ORF class, with uncertain function. V was cut by 2 bases and J by 0 bases, with 19 bases left in between. The CDR3 has 19 amino acids. This chain's CDR3 is CASSQRMRGGPTTNEKLFF. In nucleotides, the CDR3 is TGCGCCAGCAGTCAAAGGATGCGCGGGGGCCCCACAACTAATGAAAAACTGTTTTTT.

The chain carries TRBV27 and TRBJ2-5, with 10 positions matching TRBD1. V lost 4 bases, J lost 5 bases, and 10 bases stayed unmatched. CDR1 MNHEY and CDR2 SMNVEV come from the germline V gene (reference sequence). This CDR3 has 16 residues. In DNA form, the CDR3 reads TGTGCCAGCAGTTACCGATGGACAGGGGGAGGGGAGACCCAGTACTTC. It specifies CASSYRWTGGGETQYF.

This chain links TRBV10-1 with TRBJ2-5; 10 nucleotides line up with TRBD2. Germline V CDR1 and CDR2: WNHNN, SYGVQD (reference sequence). Trimming took 2 bases from V and 1 from J; bases not matched to a gene: 7. The CDR3 has 17 residues. The CDR3 reads CASSERLAGVSQETQYF. CDR3 in DNA: TGCGCCAGCAGTGAGCGGCTAGCGGGGGTCAGCCAAGAGACCCAGTACTTC.

The chain employs TRBV6-1 and TRBJ1-1; D gene ambiguous. This CDR3 is 12 amino acids long. Trimming stripped 0 bases from V and 11 bases from J, with 10 bases between. Germline V gives CDR1 MNHNS, CDR2 SASEGT. CDR3 residues: CASSEAELFAFF. CDR3 DNA sequence: TGTGCCAGCAGTGAAGCGGAGTTGTTTGCTTTCTTT.

The chain combines TRBV28 with TRBJ1-2; D gene unclear. The CDR3 sequence is 12 residues long. V was pared by 4 bases and J by 4 bases, with 7 bases between. Per the germline V gene, CDR1 is MDHEN and CDR2 is SYDVKM. CDR3 sequence (DNA): TGTGCCAGCAGTTCGGGTCCCTATGGCTACACCTTC. This gives the protein CASSSGPYGYTF.

The rearrangement joins TRBV7-3 to TRBJ2-2; unclear D gene. From germline, CDR1 is SGHTA and CDR2 FQGTGA. V lost 0 bases, J lost 8 bases, and 4 bases lay in between. The CDR3 extends over 12 amino acids. The CDR3 DNA is TGTGCCAGCAGCTTAACGACAGGGGAGCTGTTTTTT. Amino acids: CASSLTTGELFF.

The chain is built from TRBV7-8 and TRBJ1-2; 9 nucleotides line up with TRBD1. With V trimmed by 5 bases and J by 5 bases, 6 bases remained unmatched. Per the germline V gene, CDR1 is SGHVS and CDR2 is FQNEAQ. This CDR3 is 14 amino acids long. CDR3 nucleotides: TGTGCCAGCAGCCCATCCGGGACAGGGTATGGCTACACCTTC. It encodes CASSPSGTGYGYTF.

The rearrangement uses TRBV6-6 and TRBJ1-2; 7 bases are a match to TRBD1. V lost 6 bases and J lost 7; bases outside the gene matches: 8. The CDR3 extends over 13 amino acids. Germline V gives CDR1 MNHNY, CDR2 SVGAGI (reference sequence). In nucleotides, the CDR3 is TGTGCCAGCAGCCTGACAGGGTCGTTTGGCTACACCTTC. It encodes CASSLTGSFGYTF.

This sequence joins TRBV2 and TRBJ1-1, with 7 bases lining up with TRBD1. The trim removed 4 bases at V and 4 bases at J, leaving 3 bases unmatched. Germline loops: CDR1 SNHLY, CDR2 FYNNEI. The CDR3 covers 13 residues. CDR3 in DNA: TGTGCCAGCAGTGTTCGACAGGGCACTGAAGCTTTCTTT. Its translation: CASSVRQGTEAFF. The entire variable domain, with the rest obtained from reference TRBV2 and TRBJ1-1, is as follows: EPEVTQTPSHQVTQMGQEVILRCVPISNHLYFYWYRQILGQKVEFLVSFYNNEISEKSEIFDDQFSVERPDGSNFTLKIRSTKLEDSAMYFCASSVRQGTEAFFGQGTRLTVV.